Listed below are T cell receptor beta chains from one sample, sequenced in a study of CD8 T cells in ankylosing spondylitis. A single record per CDR3 protein comes from TCRdb applying MiXCR to the 5' RACE reads. The data show tens of thousands of distinct CDR3 sequences, over 7% seen once. The sequencing sample was made of blood. The source is a male donor with ankylosing spondylitis or in good health (not recorded which). CDR3s include the opening cysteine and the closing phenylalanine or tryptophan. A D gene is named only where the DNA matches it firmly. Clone size is given for some rows only: seen once, a few or many times, or a class if the clone is expanded.

cdr3_nt | cdr3_aa | j_call | v_call | clone_size | d_call
TGCAGCGTTGAAGTACGTACAGTACAGTACAATGAGCAGTTCTTC | CSVEVRTVQYNEQFF | TRBJ2-1 | TRBV29-1 | many | .
TGTGCCAGCACGACCTCCCTAAACACTGAAGCTTTCTTT | CASTTSLNTEAFF | TRBJ1-1 | TRBV12-3/TRBV12-4 | few | .
TGTGCCAGCAGCTTCGACGGCTCTGGGGCCAACGTCCTGACTTTC | CASSFDGSGANVLTF | TRBJ2-6 | TRBV7-2 | few | .
TGTGCCAGCAGCAGAGGTCCTAATGAAAAACTGTTTTTT | CASSRGPNEKLFF | TRBJ1-4 | TRBV3-1 | few | .
TGCGCCAGCAGCCAATTTCTAGCGGGCACAGATACGCAGTATTTT | CASSQFLAGTDTQYF | TRBJ2-3 | TRBV4-3 | . | TRBD2
TGTGCCAGCAGTTTAGCCCGGAACACCGGGGAGCTGTTTTTT | CASSLARNTGELFF | TRBJ2-2 | TRBV27 | few | .
TGTGCCAGCAGCATACTAGCGGGAGGCCCCAATGAGCAGTTCTTC | CASSILAGGPNEQFF | TRBJ2-1 | TRBV28 | once | TRBD2
TGTGCCAGCAGGGGGGTCGGGACAGCGAACACTGAAGCTTTCTTT | CASRGVGTANTEAFF | TRBJ1-1 | TRBV28 | many | TRBD1
TGTGCCAGCAGTTTGGCAGGGACAGGAGACAATGAGCAGTTCTTC | CASSLAGTGDNEQFF | TRBJ2-1 | TRBV12-3/TRBV12-4 | few | TRBD1
TGCGCCAGCAGCTGGACAGGACGTGAAGATACGCAGTATTTT | CASSWTGREDTQYF | TRBJ2-3 | TRBV5-1 | . | TRBD1
TGCAGTGCTCCGATGACTAGCGGGGTGGACACCGGGGAGCTGTTTTTT | CSAPMTSGVDTGELFF | TRBJ2-2 | TRBV20-1 | few | TRBD2
TGTGCCAGCAGCCCCGGACGGACCAATCAGCCCCAGCATTTT | CASSPGRTNQPQHF | TRBJ1-5 | TRBV7-2 | few | .
TGTGCCAGCCGACTAGCGGGAGAGGGAGATACGCAGTATTTT | CASRLAGEGDTQYF | TRBJ2-3 | TRBV27 | many | TRBD2
TGCAGTGCTAGAGGGGTGGCGGGAGGATACAATGAGCAGTTCTTC | CSARGVAGGYNEQFF | TRBJ2-1 | TRBV20-1 | few | TRBD2
TGCAGTGCTAGAGATCTGGGGGCAGGTGAAAAACTGTTTTTT | CSARDLGAGEKLFF | TRBJ1-4 | TRBV20-1 | . | .
TGCGCCAGCAGCCCCCGGGTGAATGAGCAGTTCTTC | CASSPRVNEQFF | TRBJ2-1 | TRBV5-1 | many | .
TGTGCCAGCAGCCAAGATGGGTGGTCCGGGGAGCTGTTTTTT | CASSQDGWSGELFF | TRBJ2-2 | TRBV14 | . | .
TGTGCCAGCAGTTTCAACGGGGAGCTGTTTTTT | CASSFNGELFF | TRBJ2-2 | TRBV27 | . | .
TGCAGTGCTAGAGGGAGGGTACCTTACAATGAGCAGTTCTTC | CSARGRVPYNEQFF | TRBJ2-1 | TRBV20-1 | many | .
TGTGCCAGCAGTTCGAACTACAATGAGCAGTTCTTC | CASSSNYNEQFF | TRBJ2-1 | TRBV6-5 | . | .
TGTGCCAGCAGCCGAGCTCTAGCGGGGGGTAGCACAGATACGCAGTATTTT | CASSRALAGGSTDTQYF | TRBJ2-3 | TRBV6-6 | . | TRBD2
TGCGCCAGCAGCTCGCGGGGGGCCGGGTATGAGCAGTTCTTC | CASSSRGAGYEQFF | TRBJ2-1 | TRBV5-1 | few | TRBD2
TGCGCCAGCAGCCCCCCGGGACAGGGAAGAAACATTCAGTACTTC | CASSPPGQGRNIQYF | TRBJ2-4 | TRBV5-1 | many | TRBD1
TGCAGCGTTAGGGGGCGGACAACATTTGAGCAGTTCTTC | CSVRGRTTFEQFF | TRBJ2-1 | TRBV29-1 | . | TRBD1
TGTGCCAGCAGCCGAGCCGGTGGGGGATTAGAGACCCAGTACTTC | CASSRAGGGLETQYF | TRBJ2-5 | TRBV14 | . | .
TGCGCCAGCAGCTTGATGTCCGAGCACACCGGGGAGCTGTTTTTT | CASSLMSEHTGELFF | TRBJ2-2 | TRBV5-1 | . | .
TGTGCCAGCAGCTCGGGACAGGTGGGCGGGGAGCTGTTTTTT | CASSSGQVGGELFF | TRBJ2-2 | TRBV7-3 | . | TRBD1